These 26 T cell receptor beta chains came from one sample sequenced in a study of cytomegalovirus exposure and HLA in healthy donors. The primer mix had 60 Vbeta and 13 Jbeta primers. TCRdb's table, derived via immunoSEQ multiplex PCR, lists solely in-frame clones and lacks some. The sample lists around 140,000 clones, about four fifths occurring once. The sequencing input was PBMCs. The receptor source for this set is a woman aged 40-49 years in good health and CMV-seronegative.

V usage is TRBV29-1 and J usage is TRBJ2-1, with 8 bases fitting TRBD1. In germline, CDR1 is SQVTM, CDR2 ANQGSEA. The CDR3 consists of 15 residues. Trimming at V came to 2 bases and at J to 8 bases, leaving 11 bases not matched to a gene. The CDR3 loop reads CSVEPETGGRDEQFF. The DNA of the CDR3 is TGCAGCGTTGAACCCGAAACAGGGGGAAGGGATGAGCAGTTCTTC.

This clone was seen more than once but under ten times. This chain links TRBV10-3 with TRBJ1-5; 10 positions match TRBD1. CDR3 length: 18 amino acids. Unmatched junction bases numbered 8, after V lost 3 bases and J lost 0 bases. Germline V gene sequence: CDR1 ENHRY, CDR2 SYGVKD. The CDR3, as DNA: TGTGCCATCAGTGACGGACAGGGGGGAATAGGTAGCAATCAGCCCCAGCATTTT. Translation: CAISDGQGGIGSNQPQHF.

Regarding this clone: This specimen includes other DNA sequences encoding the same CDR3. This chain links TRBV9 with TRBJ2-5; tentative D call: TRBD2 (5 bases). V lost 2 bases to trimming and J lost 3 bases, with 5 bases between them. Germline loops: CDR1 SGDLS, CDR2 YYNGEE. The CDR3 is made up of 12 amino acids. In DNA form, the CDR3 reads TGTGCCAGCAGCGTGGAGGAAGAGACCCAGTACTTC. Translated: CASSVEEETQYF. Using reference TRBV9 and TRBJ2-5 for the parts outside the CDR3, the full variable domain is DSGVTQTPKHLITATGQRVTLRCSPRSGDLSVYWYQQSLDQGLQFLIQYYNGEERAKGNILERFSAQQFPDLHSELNLSSLELGDSALYFCASSVEEETQYFGPGTRLLVL.

This clone was seen a handful of times. This chain joins TRBV2 and TRBJ2-1, with TRBD2 matching 12 bases. Germline V gene sequence: CDR1 SNHLY, CDR2 FYNNEI. This CDR3 has 15 amino acids. J gave up 2 bases and V 10 bases, and 6 bases lay outside the gene matches. The CDR3 loop is CATPTSGGPYNEQFF. The DNA for the CDR3 is TGTGCCACCCCGACTAGCGGGGGACCCTACAATGAGCAGTTCTTC.

V and J are TRBV6-5 and TRBJ2-5; TRBD1 aligns across 9 bases. Trimming removed 0 bases from V and 2 bases from J; junction bases left unmatched: 1. This CDR3 has 15 amino acids. The germline CDR1 and CDR2 sequences are MNHEY and SVGAGI. The chain's CDR3 is CASSYSGTGQETQYF. The CDR3 bases are TGTGCCAGCAGTTACTCCGGGACAGGGCAAGAGACCCAGTACTTC.

This rearrangement joins TRBV4-2 to TRBJ1-2, with 7 positions matching TRBD1. V shed 4 bases and J 0 bases; nucleotides not matched to a gene: 2. Germline lookup yields CDR1 LGHNA and CDR2 YNFKEQ. This CDR3 comprises 14 residues. The CDR3 here is CASSPGTANYGYTF. The CDR3 DNA reads TGTGCCAGCAGCCCAGGGACAGCTAACTATGGCTACACCTTC.

This clone was picked up a small number of times. This chain uses TRBV28 with TRBJ1-4; D is possibly TRBD1 (6 bases). The V and J ends lost 8 bases and 8 bases respectively, with 15 bases between them. This CDR3 is 13 amino acids long. The germline gives CDR1 MDHEN, CDR2 SYDVKM. The CDR3 coding sequence is TGTGCCAGCGAGAGGGGACACCCCGAAAAACTGTTTTTT. Encoded protein: CASERGHPEKLFF.

V is TRBV5-1 and J is TRBJ2-3; the D gene is possibly TRBD2 (6 bases). The CDR3 is 13 amino acids. Per germline, CDR1 SGHRS and CDR2 YFSETQ. The germline V and J ends were trimmed by 2 bases and 5 bases, with 9 bases remaining between them. CDR3 sequence: CASSFMGGDTQYF. The CDR3 nucleotides read TGCGCCAGCAGCTTTATGGGAGGAGATACGCAGTATTTT.

V usage is TRBV6-6 and J usage is TRBJ2-7; 8 bases agree with TRBD1. Per germline, CDR1 MNHNY and CDR2 SVGAGI (reference sequence). Unmatched junction bases numbered 13, after V lost 6 bases and J lost 9 bases. There are 14 residues in the CDR3. DNA of the CDR3: TGTGCCAGCAGGCCGGCCGCAGGGGGCCGAGGGCAGTACTTC. It specifies CASRPAAGGRGQYF.

The V gene is TRBV6-1, the J gene TRBJ1-2; possible D gene TRBD1, 6 bases. Between the trimmed V and J ends, which lost 1 base and 5 bases, there was a span of 8 bases. The CDR3 sequence is 13 residues long. The germline CDR1 and CDR2 sequences are MNHNS and SASEGT. CDR3 sequence (DNA): TGTGCCAGCAGTGAAGACAGGGAATATGGCTACACCTTC. It encodes CASSEDREYGYTF.

The J gene is TRBJ2-5, the V gene TRBV6-5; 15 nucleotides align to TRBD2. CDR3 length: 15 residues. The germline gives CDR1 MNHEY, CDR2 SVGAGI. V shed 5 bases and J 5 bases; nucleotides not matched to a gene: 3. As DNA, the CDR3 is TGTGCCAGCAGTCCGGGACTAGCGGGGGGTGAGACCCAGTACTTC. Translated: CASSPGLAGGETQYF.

The chain employs TRBV9 and TRBJ2-3, with D possibly being TRBD2 (6 bases). Germline V gives CDR1 SGDLS, CDR2 YYNGEE. The CDR3 contains 12 residues. Trimming stripped 7 bases from V and 0 bases from J, with 6 bases between. For the CDR3, the DNA is TGTGCCAGCGGGACTAGCACAGATACGCAGTATTTT. Translation: CASGTSTDTQYF.

The chain combines TRBV11-3 with TRBJ2-3, with 14 bases identical to TRBD2. J was trimmed by 14 bases and V by 5 bases; bases with no gene match: 6. This CDR3 spans 13 amino acids. Germline CDR1 reads SGHNT; CDR2 reads YENEEA. The CDR3: CASSPGTSGGPYF. As DNA, the CDR3 is TGTGCCAGCAGCCCCGGGACTAGCGGGGGCCCGTATTTT.

The V and J genes are TRBV7-2 and TRBJ2-3; maybe TRBD2 (5 bases). V lost 7 bases and J 2 bases, leaving 25 bases between the germline ends. The CDR3 length is 18 residues. CDR1 and CDR2 (germline): SGHTA, FQGNSA. The CDR3 spells CASTAIPAYAGHTDTQYF. Here the CDR3 DNA reads TGTGCCAGCACCGCCATCCCCGCCTATGCGGGCCACACAGATACGCAGTATTTT.

The CDR3: CASSLELGSGGELFF. As DNA, the CDR3 is TGCGCCAGCAGCTTGGAGCTTGGATCGGGCGGGGAGCTGTTTTTT. The V gene is TRBV5-1, the J gene TRBJ2-2; D gene unclear. The V gene's germline CDR1 is SGHRS and CDR2 YFSETQ. V was clipped by 0 bases and J by 7 bases, with 13 bases between them. This CDR3 region has 15 residues.

A single count supports this clone. The genes are TRBV10-3 and TRBJ1-1; D is unresolved. The CDR3 totals 15 residues. The germline CDR1 and CDR2 sequences are ENHRY and SYGVKD. V was pared by 4 bases and J by 1 base, with 13 bases between. The CDR3 is CAISGVLGTNTEAFF. The CDR3 DNA sequence: TGTGCCATCAGTGGTGTGTTGGGCACGAACACTGAAGCTTTCTTT.

This chain uses TRBV30 with TRBJ1-2; D is possibly TRBD1 (6 bases). Germline CDR1 GTSNPN, CDR2 SVGIG (reference sequence). The CDR3 has 15 amino acids. The germline V and J ends were trimmed by 2 bases and 8 bases, with 21 bases remaining between them. CDR3 bases: TGTGCCTGGAGTCCTCAAACAGGGACGATCGGCGGCTACACCTTC. It translates to CAWSPQTGTIGGYTF.

This clone was seen a few times. The rearrangement uses TRBV7-9 and TRBJ1-1, with TRBD1 matching 9 bases. V shed 5 bases and J 4 bases; nucleotides not matched to a gene: 8. This CDR3 is built from 15 residues. CDR1 is SEHNR, CDR2 FQNEAQ, per germline (reference sequence). In DNA form, the CDR3 reads TGTGCCAGCAGCAAAATGGGACAGGGAGGCACTGAAGCTTTCTTT. Its protein is CASSKMGQGGTEAFF.

CDR3 protein: CSVVGRLNTEAFF. DNA of the CDR3: TGCAGCGTTGTAGGCAGGCTGAACACTGAAGCTTTCTTT. The V and J genes are TRBV29-1 and TRBJ1-1, with no clear D. V lost 4 bases and J 0 bases, leaving 9 bases between the germline ends. From germline, CDR1 is SQVTM and CDR2 ANQGSEA. This CDR3 region has 13 residues.

CDR3 loop: CASSQGPTGDVYGYTF. The DNA for the CDR3 is TGCGCCAGCAGCCAAGGCCCAACAGGGGACGTCTATGGCTACACCTTC. V is TRBV4-1 and J is TRBJ1-2; 7 bases are a match to TRBD1. The CDR3 has 16 residues. Germline V gene data show CDR1 as MGHRA and CDR2 as YSYEKL. V shed 1 base and J 4 bases; nucleotides not matched to a gene: 9.

The V and J genes are TRBV6-1 and TRBJ2-1; D is undetermined. CDR1 is MNHNS and CDR2 is SASEGT in the germline V gene. V was pared by 6 bases and J by 4 bases, with 10 bases between. The CDR3 consists of 13 residues. As DNA, the CDR3 is TGTGCCAGCAGCCTGCAGACTTACAATGAGCAGTTCTTC. This translates into CASSLQTYNEQFF.

V gene TRBV6-5 combines with J gene TRBJ1-1; D unresolved. The CDR3 is 15 residues long. Germline loops: CDR1 MNHEY, CDR2 SVGAGI. The V gene lost 2 bases and the J gene lost 1 base, with 11 bases spanning the gap. This chain's CDR3 is CASSYEGLRNTEAFF. Here the CDR3 DNA reads TGTGCCAGCAGTTACGAGGGTCTTAGGAACACTGAAGCTTTCTTT.

The chain uses TRBV10-3 and TRBJ1-2, with 8 bases identical to TRBD1. CDR3 length: 13 amino acids. The V gene end was trimmed by 6 bases and the J gene end by 7 bases; junction bases not matched to a gene: 7. Germline V lookup: CDR1 ENHRY, CDR2 SYGVKD. The CDR3 coding sequence is TGTGCCATCAGCTTGGACAGGGAGGCTGGCTACACCTTC. As protein: CAISLDREAGYTF.

The gene calls are TRBV7-9 and TRBJ1-1, with 9 nucleotides matching TRBD1. Germline CDR1 SEHNR, CDR2 FQNEAQ (reference sequence). Unmatched junction bases numbered 8, after V lost 4 bases and J lost 5 bases. The CDR3 consists of 15 residues. This CDR3 is CASSSTGQGPTEAFF. DNA for the CDR3: TGTGCCAGCAGCTCGACGGGACAGGGTCCTACTGAAGCTTTCTTT.

CDR3 protein: CASSLGQFNQPQHF. CDR3 in DNA: TGTGCCAGCAGCTTGGGACAGTTCAATCAGCCCCAGCATTTT. This chain links TRBV5-8 with TRBJ1-5; possible D gene TRBD1, 5 bases. CDR1 is SGHTS and CDR2 is YDEGEE in the germline V gene. This CDR3 spans 14 amino acids. V gave up 0 bases and J gave up 3 bases, with 7 bases separating them.

The CDR3 here is CASSQDRGSGGMYNEQFF. The CDR3 nucleotides are TGCGCCAGCAGCCAAGATCGTGGTAGCGGGGGTATGTACAATGAGCAGTTCTTC. The V call is TRBV4-1, the J call TRBJ2-1; 9 nucleotides line up with TRBD2. Germline CDR1 reads MGHRA; CDR2 reads YSYEKL. The J segment lost 4 bases and the V segment lost 0 bases, leaving 10 bases of the junction unmatched. CDR3 length: 18 residues.